This is a list of T cell receptor beta chains from one sample in a study of neoadjuvant anti-PD-1 for oral cavity cancer. Clones were read by immunoSEQ multiplex PCR, and TCRdb kept only the in-frame ones, dropping some. This table holds roughly 34,000 clones, 87% found once. This specimen consisted of PBMCs, obtained before nivolumab (anti-PD-1) treatment. These receptors all stem from a person aged 40 to 85 with oral cavity squamous cell carcinoma. Each CDR3 is given with its conserved first and last residue. The order of the fields is clone size, J gene, D gene, V gene, CDR3 DNA, CDR3 protein. The D gene is left open where the match is weak. Clone size is shown for a subset of rows, as once, few, many or a class of expanded clone.

clone size: NA
J gene: TRBJ2-3
D gene: NA
V gene: TRBV19
CDR3 DNA: TGTGCCAGTAGTATCAGAGGTAGTGGCGGCACAGATACGCAGTATTTT
CDR3 protein: CASSIRGSGGTDTQYF

clone size: NA
J gene: TRBJ2-1
D gene: NA
V gene: TRBV9
CDR3 DNA: TGTGCCAGCAGCCCGCGGAACCGATACAATGAGCAGTTCTTC
CDR3 protein: CASSPRNRYNEQFF

clone size: NA
J gene: TRBJ2-1
D gene: TRBD2
V gene: TRBV7-8
CDR3 DNA: TGTGCCAGCAGCCCGGGGGGGCGAAGTGAGCAGTTCTTC
CDR3 protein: CASSPGGRSEQFF

clone size: NA
J gene: TRBJ2-1
D gene: NA
V gene: TRBV7-6
CDR3 DNA: TGTGCCAGCAGCTTACAACAGGGGGAGGGATACAATGAGCAGTTCTTC
CDR3 protein: CASSLQQGEGYNEQFF

clone size: NA
J gene: TRBJ2-3
D gene: TRBD1
V gene: TRBV2
CDR3 DNA: TGTGCCAGCAGCCAGGACAGGGGGCAGAATACGCAGTATTTT
CDR3 protein: CASSQDRGQNTQYF

clone size: NA
J gene: TRBJ2-6
D gene: NA
V gene: TRBV19
CDR3 DNA: TGTGCCAGTAGGGTAGCTGGGGCCAACGTCCTGACTTTC
CDR3 protein: CASRVAGANVLTF

clone size: NA
J gene: TRBJ2-5
D gene: NA
V gene: TRBV5-6
CDR3 DNA: TGTGCCAGCAGCTTGGCCGGATTTGAGACCCAGTACTTC
CDR3 protein: CASSLAGFETQYF

clone size: once
J gene: TRBJ2-5
D gene: NA
V gene: TRBV7-9
CDR3 DNA: TGTGCCAGCAGCTCCGGACACCGCCAAGAGACCCAGTACTTC
CDR3 protein: CASSSGHRQETQYF

clone size: NA
J gene: TRBJ1-2
D gene: TRBD1
V gene: TRBV5-6
CDR3 DNA: TGTGCCAGCAGCCCGGACAGGGGGAACTATGGCTACACCTTC
CDR3 protein: CASSPDRGNYGYTF

clone size: NA
J gene: TRBJ2-7
D gene: NA
V gene: TRBV11-3
CDR3 DNA: TGTGCCAGCAGCCCAGGGGGGACAATCGTTTCCGAGCAGTACTTC
CDR3 protein: CASSPGGTIVSEQYF

clone size: NA
J gene: TRBJ1-6
D gene: TRBD1
V gene: TRBV5-1
CDR3 DNA: TGCGCCAGCAGCTTGGCCGTTCTGGGACAGGGGGCCTCACCCCTCCACTTT
CDR3 protein: CASSLAVLGQGASPLHF

clone size: NA
J gene: TRBJ1-2
D gene: NA
V gene: TRBV6-5
CDR3 DNA: TGTGCCAGCAGTTACGGGCAAGACTATGGCTACACCTTC
CDR3 protein: CASSYGQDYGYTF

clone size: once
J gene: TRBJ1-4
D gene: NA
V gene: TRBV2
CDR3 DNA: TGTGCCAGCAGACTGACAGGAGGTGGTGAAAAACTGTTTTTT
CDR3 protein: CASRLTGGGEKLFF

clone size: once
J gene: TRBJ1-2
D gene: TRBD1
V gene: TRBV2
CDR3 DNA: TGTGCCAGCAGTGACAGGGGGCTAGGCTACACCTTC
CDR3 protein: CASSDRGLGYTF

clone size: NA
J gene: TRBJ1-1
D gene: NA
V gene: TRBV19
CDR3 DNA: TGTGCCAGTAGTATAGTTGGGCAGGTGGGACTGAACACTGAAGCTTTCTTT
CDR3 protein: CASSIVGQVGLNTEAFF

clone size: once
J gene: TRBJ1-5
D gene: NA
V gene: TRBV2
CDR3 DNA: TGTGCCAGCACTTGGGCCAGAAGCAATCAGCCCCAGCATTTT
CDR3 protein: CASTWARSNQPQHF

clone size: NA
J gene: TRBJ2-1
D gene: TRBD2
V gene: TRBV7-6
CDR3 DNA: TGTGCCAGCAGCTTATTAACGGGGGGCTCCTACAATGAGCAGTTCTTC
CDR3 protein: CASSLLTGGSYNEQFF

clone size: NA
J gene: TRBJ2-5
D gene: TRBD1
V gene: TRBV5-5
CDR3 DNA: TGTGCCAGCAGCTCCTGGGGACAGGGGGCTCAAGAGACCCAGTACTTC
CDR3 protein: CASSSWGQGAQETQYF